One and the same sample provided the 12 T cell receptor beta chains below, sequenced in a study of T cells in Graves' hyperthyroidism and ophthalmopathy. Amplification targeted TCR beta CDR3 regions from RNA transcripts. HTBI primers drove first-round RT-PCR of the TCR CDR3. TCRdb processed the multiplex PCR reads anew with MiXCR; each CDR3 protein has one entry. The sample includes around 420,000 distinct CDR3 sequences, approximately 15% of them seen just once. Sequencing was performed on blood. The receptor set was obtained from a woman aged 18-29 years with Graves' hyperthyroidism.

The V gene is TRBV13, the J gene TRBJ2-7; D is possibly TRBD1 (6 bases). V lost 0 bases and J lost 9, with 12 bases in between. CDR1 and CDR2 (germline): PRHDT, FYEKMQ (reference sequence). CDR3 length equals 13 residues. The CDR3 here is CASSLGYGQLQYF. CDR3 coding DNA: TGTGCCAGCAGCTTAGGATACGGACAGCTGCAGTACTTC.

This clonotype was seen only a few times. The V call is TRBV19, the J call TRBJ2-7; weak D call: TRBD1 (6 bases). Germline assignment: CDR1 LNHDA and CDR2 SQIVND (reference sequence). The length of the CDR3 is 14 residues. Trimming took off 3 bases at V and 0 bases at J, with 9 bases between the two ends. The CDR3 here is CASSMAGASYEQYF. The CDR3 DNA follows: TGTGCCAGTAGTATGGCAGGGGCCTCCTACGAGCAGTACTTC. The full variable domain, its missing parts supplied by reference TRBV19 and TRBJ2-7, is DGGITQSPKYLFRKEGQNVTLSCEQNLNHDAMYWYRQDPGQGLRLIYYSQIVNDFQKGDIAEGYSVSREKKESFPLTVTSAQKNPTAFYLCASSMAGASYEQYFGPGTRLTVT.

J is TRBJ1-1 and V is TRBV11-2; D is perhaps TRBD1 (6 bases). Germline assignment: CDR1 SGHAT and CDR2 FQNNGV. The germline V and J ends were trimmed by 3 bases and 3 bases, with 14 bases remaining between them. The CDR3 runs to 15 residues. CDR3 in amino acids: CASSFGRGSYTEAFF. DNA for the CDR3: TGTGCCAGCAGCTTCGGGAGGGGGTCTTACACTGAAGCTTTCTTT.

This clonotype was seen repeatedly, ten times or more. V gene TRBV11-2 combines with J gene TRBJ2-1; perhaps TRBD1 as D (5 bases). Germline CDR1 reads SGHAT; CDR2 reads FQNNGV. Trimming cost V 3 bases and J 7 bases, with 16 bases left between them. The CDR3 loop spans 15 amino acids. The CDR3 sequence is CASSFSQGYANEQFF. Here the CDR3 DNA reads TGTGCCAGCAGCTTTAGCCAGGGATATGCGAATGAGCAGTTCTTC.

The chain recombines TRBV12-3 or TRBV12-4 with TRBJ1-2; D gene uncertain. The CDR3 totals 13 residues. Trimming stripped 9 bases from V and 3 bases from J, with 14 bases between. Here the CDR3 DNA reads TGTGCCAGTAGGGCACCTCTCGACTATGGCTACACCTTC. It specifies CASRAPLDYGYTF.

This clonotype was counted many times. The rearrangement links TRBV12-5 to TRBJ2-1, with 9 positions matching TRBD1. Germline V gives CDR1 LGHNT, CDR2 FRNRAP. The CDR3 is 14 amino acids. J was trimmed by 8 bases and V by 6 bases; bases with no gene match: 8. CDR3 in amino acids: CASGPTGGRDEQFF. The CDR3 DNA reads as TGTGCTAGTGGACCTACAGGGGGCAGGGATGAGCAGTTCTTC.

V is TRBV11-2 and J is TRBJ1-1, with unresolved D. Trimming removed 1 base at V and 0 bases at J, with 15 bases between. This CDR3 has 17 residues. CDR1 and CDR2 from the germline V gene are SGHAT and FQNNGV. The CDR3 region is CASSLGVATPMNTEAFF. As DNA, the CDR3 is TGTGCCAGCAGCTTAGGCGTCGCCACCCCTATGAACACTGAAGCTTTCTTT.

The V and J genes are TRBV20-1 and TRBJ1-5; a possible D gene is TRBD1 (5 bases). CDR3 length equals 14 residues. V gave up 6 bases and J gave up 1 base, with 13 bases separating them. Germline assignment: CDR1 DFQATT and CDR2 SNEGSKA (reference sequence). The CDR3 spells CSARAWGSNQPQHF. DNA of the CDR3: TGCAGTGCGCGGGCATGGGGGAGCAATCAGCCCCAGCATTTT.

The table lists this clonotype with many counts. The V gene is TRBV11-1, the J gene TRBJ1-2, with a weak D call TRBD1 (6 bases). V was shortened by 2 bases and J by 1 base, with 17 bases between the two germline ends. Germline lookup yields CDR1 SGHAT and CDR2 FQDESV (reference sequence). The CDR3 length is 17 residues. CDR3 sequence (DNA): TGTGCCAGCAGCTTAACCCCTGCGGGGGGGCTTAACTATGGCTACACCTTC. It yields the protein CASSLTPAGGLNYGYTF.

This clonotype was counted ten times or more. The chain has TRBV2 and TRBJ2-7, with D perhaps TRBD1 or TRBD2 (5 bases each). The CDR3 totals 14 residues. Germline V gives CDR1 SNHLY, CDR2 FYNNEI. Trimming removed 9 bases at V and 5 bases at J, with 20 bases between. The chain's CDR3 is CASRMSGAPNEQYF. CDR3 DNA sequence: TGTGCCAGTAGGATGTCCGGGGCACCCAACGAGCAGTACTTC.

At least ten counts were recorded for this clonotype. The chain recombines TRBV28 with TRBJ2-7, with 7 bases lining up with TRBD2. V lost 6 bases to trimming and J lost 7 bases; unmatched junction nucleotides: 12. The CDR3 is made up of 14 amino acids. The germline CDR1 and CDR2 sequences are MDHEN and SYDVKM. The CDR3 reads CASRIPGLGGEQYF. The CDR3 DNA sequence: TGTGCCAGCAGGATACCGGGACTGGGAGGGGAGCAGTACTTC.

The chain links TRBV12-3 or TRBV12-4 to TRBJ1-2, with 8 positions matching TRBD1. This CDR3 spans 13 amino acids. V was pared by 6 bases and J by 5 bases, with 5 bases of the junction left unmatched. CDR3 amino acids: CASRAGTGYGYTF. DNA of the CDR3: TGTGCCAGCAGAGCCGGGACAGGTTATGGCTACACCTTC.